The clone carrying this T cell receptor beta chain was seen only once. Its specificity is not known. PCR was performed using 60 Vbeta and 13 Jbeta primers. Data came from immunoSEQ multiplex PCR; TCRdb stores just in-frame clones and leaves some out. The sample holds 100,000 to 150,000 clones; 77% are singletons and the top ten take 4.2%. CDR1 and CDR2 from the germline V gene are SGDLS and YYNGEE. The CDR3 consists of 13 residues. V was trimmed by 2 bases and J by 1 base, leaving 6 bases between them. This sample stems from a study of cytomegalovirus exposure and HLA in healthy donors. The study's findings and limits: A later analysis associated some 16,000 TCR beta sequences with HLA alleles at a 0.05 false discovery rate.

The TCR comes from a male donor in good health and CMV-seropositive. Sequenced material: PBMCs. The chain uses TRBV9 and TRBJ1-1; no firm D call. The CDR3 nucleotides are TGTGCCAGCAGCGTTCGGGGGAACACTGAAGCTTTCTTT. Translated: CASSVRGNTEAFF.